Listed here are 20 T cell receptor beta chains from one sample, sequenced in a study of Ad26.COV2.S vaccination and SARS-CoV-2 variants. This sample's treatment: approximately 18 received Ad26.COV2.S at low or high dose, single or two shots; about 5 received placebo; per-sample allocation not given. Each sample was drawn 63 days after the first injection (of vaccine or placebo). Measured with immunoSEQ multiplex PCR; TCRdb has only the in-frame clones, and not every one. The sample shows approximately 450,000 clones, 75% to 95% of them seen only once. Sequenced here: peripheral blood, sampled in a trial of Ad26.COV2.S vaccine versus placebo. These receptor sequences come from a person between 18 and 59 years old who received the Ad26.COV2.S COVID-19 vaccine or a placebo.

The rearrangement uses TRBV7-9 and TRBJ1-2; no reliable D call. Germline loops: CDR1 SEHNR, CDR2 FQNEAQ (reference sequence). The CDR3 runs to 14 residues. Deletions cut 6 bases from V and 2 bases from J, with 13 bases between. CDR3 coding DNA: TGTGCCAGCAGTAAAGCTTGGCGAAACTATGGCTACACCTTC. Its translation is CASSKAWRNYGYTF.

The V call is TRBV19, the J call TRBJ1-5; D gene unclear. V lost 5 bases to trimming and J lost 4 bases, with 9 bases between them. The germline V gene encodes CDR1 LNHDA and CDR2 SQIVND (reference sequence). The CDR3 runs 13 residues. CDR3 DNA sequence: TGTGCCAGTAGTGTACAAGGGAATCAGCCCCAGCATTTT. Amino acid sequence: CASSVQGNQPQHF. Full variable domain (rest looked up from reference TRBV19 and TRBJ1-5): DGGITQSPKYLFRKEGQNVTLSCEQNLNHDAMYWYRQDPGQGLRLIYYSQIVNDFQKGDIAEGYSVSREKKESFPLTVTSAQKNPTAFYLCASSVQGNQPQHFGDGTRLSIL.

The V gene is TRBV24-1, the J gene TRBJ2-3; D call uncertain. CDR3 length: 13 residues. V was clipped by 4 bases and J by 6 bases, with 10 bases between them. Germline assignment: CDR1 KGHDR and CDR2 SFDVKD. CDR3: CATSDRGSDTQYF. In DNA form, the CDR3 reads TGTGCCACCAGTGACCGCGGATCCGATACGCAGTATTTT.

This rearrangement joins TRBV19 to TRBJ2-7; 8 bases are a match to TRBD2. Per the germline V gene, CDR1 is LNHDA and CDR2 is SQIVND (reference sequence). The CDR3 runs 15 residues. After removal of 4 bases from V and 3 bases from J, the junction contained 8 bases not matched to a gene. The chain's CDR3 is CASSTHSGANYEQYF. The CDR3, as DNA: TGTGCCAGTAGTACTCATAGCGGGGCAAACTACGAGCAGTACTTC.

The chain couples TRBV5-5 to TRBJ2-7, with D hard to call. The germline V and J ends were trimmed by 2 bases and 6 bases, with 15 bases remaining between them. The CDR3 length is 14 residues. The V gene's germline CDR1 is SGHKS and CDR2 YYEKEE (reference sequence). The CDR3 loop reads CASSFTSSPAEQYF. In nucleotides, the CDR3 is TGTGCCAGCAGCTTTACTTCCAGCCCGGCCGAGCAGTACTTC. Full variable domain (remainder filled in from reference TRBV5-5 and TRBJ2-7): DAGVTQSPTHLIKTRGQQVTLRCSPISGHKSVSWYQQVLGQGPQFIFQYYEKEERGRGNFPDRFSARQFPNYSSELNVNALLLGDSALYLCASSFTSSPAEQYFGPGTRLTVT.

This chain links TRBV7-2 with TRBJ2-1, with D unresolved. Per the germline V gene, CDR1 is SGHTA and CDR2 is FQGNSA. The CDR3 covers 15 residues. Trimming shortened V by 2 bases and J by 5 bases, and 13 bases separated the two germline ends. The CDR3 sequence is CASSLLLNLNNEQFF. CDR3 bases: TGTGCCAGCAGCTTACTACTGAACTTAAACAATGAGCAGTTCTTC.

This chain joins TRBV11-3 and TRBJ2-2, with 7 nucleotides matching TRBD1. Germline V CDR1 and CDR2: SGHNT, YENEEA. This CDR3 has 17 residues. V lost 5 bases, J lost 7 bases, and 16 bases stayed unmatched. CDR3 nucleotide sequence: TGTGCCAGCAGCGCCGGGACAGTTCCTAACCGCTTCGGGGAGCTGTTTTTT. Its protein is CASSAGTVPNRFGELFF.

As regards this clone: A junction boundary mismatches the germline segment, possibly from a read error. The rearrangement uses TRBV6-6 and TRBJ2-2, with D perhaps TRBD1 (5 bases). Germline values: CDR1 MNHNY, CDR2 SVGAGI (reference sequence). The CDR3 has 14 residues. In DNA, the CDR3 is TGTGCCAGCAGAACTCTACAGGACACGGGGGAGCTGTTTTTT. This encodes CASRTLQDTGELFF.

The J gene is TRBJ2-1, the V gene TRBV11-3; 9 bases align to TRBD2. V gave up 4 bases and J gave up 6 bases; unmatched junction bases: 7. Germline V lookup: CDR1 SGHNT, CDR2 YENEEA. The CDR3 runs to 15 residues. CDR3 protein: CASSSTGTSPNEQFF. CDR3 sequence (DNA): TGTGCCAGCAGCTCTACCGGGACTAGCCCCAATGAGCAGTTCTTC. The full variable domain, with the rest looked up from reference TRBV11-3 and TRBJ2-1, is EAGVVQSPRYKIIEKKQPVAFWCNPISGHNTLYWYLQNLGQGPELLIRYENEEAVDDSQLPKDRFSAERLKGVDSTLKIQPAELGDSAVYLCASSSTGTSPNEQFFGPGTRLTVL.

The rearrangement links TRBV19 to TRBJ1-4; 7 bases agree with TRBD1. V lost 4 bases to trimming and J lost 2 bases; unmatched junction nucleotides: 7. CDR1 and CDR2 (germline): LNHDA, SQIVND (reference sequence). This CDR3 comprises 16 residues. CDR3 loop: CASSKYRGQTNEKLFF. As DNA, the CDR3 is TGTGCCAGTAGTAAATATCGGGGACAGACTAATGAAAAACTGTTTTTT.

This clone was seen only once. V gene TRBV27 combines with J gene TRBJ2-7, with D unclear. Trimming removed 2 bases from V and 4 bases from J, with 9 bases in between. The CDR3 loop spans 13 amino acids. The germline V gene encodes CDR1 MNHEY and CDR2 SMNVEV (reference sequence). As DNA, the CDR3 is TGTGCCAGCAGTTTAGGTAAAGGGTACGAGCAGTACTTC. It specifies CASSLGKGYEQYF.

The chain has TRBV6-5 and TRBJ2-7; D gene uncertain. Trimming stripped 1 base from V and 0 bases from J, with 7 bases between. This CDR3 contains 14 residues. Germline V CDR1 and CDR2: MNHEY, SVGAGI. The CDR3 protein is CASSYYKGSYEQYF. As DNA, the CDR3 is TGTGCCAGCAGTTACTACAAGGGCTCCTACGAGCAGTACTTC.

The gene calls are TRBV5-4 and TRBJ1-2; TRBD1 agrees at 7 bases. Per germline, CDR1 SGHNT and CDR2 YYREEE (reference sequence). J gave up 8 bases and V 4 bases, and 11 bases lay outside the gene matches. The CDR3 has 14 residues. CDR3 sequence: CASSREGAEAGYTF. The CDR3, as DNA: TGTGCCAGCAGCCGAGAGGGGGCAGAGGCAGGCTACACCTTC.

This clone has a single count. This chain uses TRBV9 with TRBJ1-2; no reliable D call. The CDR3 has 13 amino acids. Germline lookup yields CDR1 SGDLS and CDR2 YYNGEE. V lost 0 bases to trimming and J lost 2 bases, with 5 bases between them. DNA of the CDR3: TGTGCCAGCAGCGTAGGGCCGAACTATGGCTACACCTTC. Residues: CASSVGPNYGYTF.

This clone was seen just once. This chain links TRBV9 with TRBJ2-1, with D perhaps TRBD2 (5 bases). The CDR3 is 14 amino acids. The V gene's germline CDR1 is SGDLS and CDR2 YYNGEE. V dropped 2 bases and J dropped 5 bases, with 11 bases sitting between them. CDR3 loop: CASSVQGADNEQFF. The CDR3 bases are TGTGCCAGCAGCGTCCAAGGAGCGGACAATGAGCAGTTCTTC.

Concerning this clone itself: An end of the junction does not agree with germline; a read error may underlie this. Different DNA sequences within this sample yield the same CDR3. The chain combines TRBV7-9 with TRBJ1-5; the match to TRBD1 covers 7 bases. Germline lookup yields CDR1 SEHNR and CDR2 FQNEAQ (reference sequence). The CDR3 covers 14 residues. The DNA for the CDR3 is TGTGCTAGCAGCTCTGACAGGGACAATCAGCCCCAGCATTTT. Translated: CASSSDRDNQPQHF. Full variable domain (missing parts from reference TRBV7-9 and TRBJ1-5): DTGVSQNPRHKITKRGQNVTFRCDPISEHNRLYWYRQTLGQGPEFLTYFQNEAQLEKSRLLSDRFSAERPKGSFSTLEIQRTEQGDSAMYLCASSSDRDNQPQHFGDGTRLSIL.

V gene TRBV11-2 combines with J gene TRBJ2-7, with TRBD1 identical over 7 bases. V lost 0 bases to trimming and J lost 9 bases; unmatched junction nucleotides: 5. Germline V gene lookup returns CDR1 SGHAT and CDR2 FQNNGV. This CDR3 has 13 residues. The CDR3 DNA is TGTGCCAGCAGCTTAGATGGGACAGTTGGGCAGTACTTC. Translation gives CASSLDGTVGQYF.

This clone was counted once. The rearrangement joins TRBV15 to TRBJ1-6; possible D gene TRBD1, 5 bases. Germline V gene sequence: CDR1 LNHNV, CDR2 YYDKDF (reference sequence). V was trimmed by 3 bases and J by 9 bases, leaving 21 bases between them. The CDR3 loop spans 17 amino acids. DNA of the CDR3: TGTGCCACCAGCAGGGACCGGGACTCAAGCCGGGGTTCACCCCTCCACTTT. Translated, it gives CATSRDRDSSRGSPLHF.

V gene TRBV7-6 combines with J gene TRBJ2-6; the match to TRBD1 covers 11 bases. With V trimmed by 0 bases and J by 2 bases, 6 bases remained unmatched. The CDR3 contains 19 residues. The germline V gene has CDR1 SGHVS and CDR2 FNYEAQ. In DNA form, the CDR3 reads TGTGCCAGCAGCTTAGCCCTAGGACAGGGGGCTACTGGGGCCAACGTCCTGACTTTC. It specifies CASSLALGQGATGANVLTF.

The chain carries TRBV9 and TRBJ2-1, with 8 bases lining up with TRBD1. The trim removed 0 bases at V and 9 bases at J, leaving 11 bases unmatched. The CDR3 consists of 16 residues. The germline gives CDR1 SGDLS, CDR2 YYNGEE. Here the CDR3 reads CASSVAMTGALSEQFF. Written as DNA, the CDR3 is TGTGCCAGCAGCGTAGCTATGACAGGGGCCCTAAGTGAGCAGTTCTTC. Combining the CDR3 with reference TRBV9 and TRBJ2-1 gives the whole variable domain DSGVTQTPKHLITATGQRVTLRCSPRSGDLSVYWYQQSLDQGLQFLIQYYNGEERAKGNILERFSAQQFPDLHSELNLSSLELGDSALYFCASSVAMTGALSEQFFGPGTRLTVL.